The present entry profiles one T cell receptor (beta chain) with its context. Its target is not known. The data derive from a study of shared clonotypes between healthy human individuals. This CDR3 is 20 amino acids long. V was shortened by 1 base and J by 0 bases, with 24 bases between the two germline ends. Germline V gene data show CDR1 as LNHDA and CDR2 as SQIVND (reference sequence). Study observations and caveats: In contrast to clonotypes shared by all four donors, non-shared clonotypes had lower generation probabilities.

Naivety among CD8 cells was defined by CD45RO negativity and positive CCR7 selection, thereby excluding terminally differentiated effector memory CD45RA+ cells. Clones were sequenced by immunoSEQ multiplex PCR, and TCRdb holds only the in-frame ones, with some missing. The table has about 2.1 million clones, about 92% seen once. The TCR sequence derives from a man aged 18 to 30 in good health. Some clones in this sample may be carry-over from other donors' samples. This chain connects TRBV19 to TRBJ1-1, with unresolved D. Sample: naive CD8+ T cells from PBMCs. For the CDR3, the DNA is TGTGCCAGTAGTATAGGGAGGAAAAGAGGTGAACGAGGGATGAACACTGAAGCTTTCTTT. This sequence encodes CASSIGRKRGERGMNTEAFF. Based on the CDR3 plus reference TRBV19 and TRBJ1-1, the full variable domain is DGGITQSPKYLFRKEGQNVTLSCEQNLNHDAMYWYRQDPGQGLRLIYYSQIVNDFQKGDIAEGYSVSREKKESFPLTVTSAQKNPTAFYLCASSIGRKRGERGMNTEAFFGQGTRLTVV.